Below are 2 T cell receptor beta chains sequenced from a single sample in a study of shared clonotypes between healthy human individuals. Naive CD8 populations comprised CD45RO-negative cells positively selected for CCR7, excluding terminally differentiated effector memory CD45RA+ cells. Sequencing was performed with immunoSEQ multiplex PCR; in TCRdb, only in-frame clones are kept and a portion is missing. The repertoire holds approximately 1.9 million clones, with around 93% as singletons. The sequencing sample was made of naive CD8+ T cells from PBMCs. Receptors originate from a man between 18 and 29 years old in good health. Some clones in this sample may be carry-over from other donors' samples.

V gene TRBV19 combines with J gene TRBJ2-3; D remains ambiguous. The CDR3 extends over 15 amino acids. Germline assignment: CDR1 LNHDA and CDR2 SQIVND (reference sequence). Trimming stripped 0 bases from V and 2 bases from J, with 9 bases between. The CDR3: CASSIDGTITDTQYF. As DNA, the CDR3 is TGTGCCAGTAGTATAGACGGCACTATCACAGATACGCAGTATTTT.

CDR3 in amino acids: CASSSSPGLQPQHF. The CDR3 DNA reads as TGTGCCAGCAGTTCCAGCCCGGGCCTTCAGCCCCAGCATTTT. The chain carries TRBV27 and TRBJ1-5, with D uncertain. The CDR3 extends over 14 amino acids. The germline gives CDR1 MNHEY, CDR2 SMNVEV (reference sequence). The ends were cut back, 4 bases at V and 6 bases at J, with 13 bases in the middle.